The entry that follows covers one T cell receptor beta chain sequence. Its antigen is not known. V was shortened by 0 bases and J by 2 bases, with 8 bases between the two germline ends. Germline loops: CDR1 GTSNPN, CDR2 SVGIG (reference sequence). The CDR3 spans 13 residues. These data originate in a study of cytomegalovirus exposure and HLA in healthy donors. Whole-study findings and limits: Donor immune exposure was known only as CMV serostatus. In a later analysis, TCR beta V- and J-gene trimming was associated with a missense DCLRE1C variant.

A multiplex PCR was run with 60 Vbeta primers and 13 Jbeta primers. Libraries were prepared by immunoSEQ multiplex PCR; TCRdb keeps only in-frame clonotypes and omits some of them. The table includes 95,000 to 150,000 clones, about 85% detected once. The specimen was PBMCs. V is TRBV30 and J is TRBJ2-7; tentative D call: TRBD1 (5 bases). This clonotype was obtained from a young man in good health and CMV-seropositive. This chain's CDR3 is CAWSVQAAYEQYF. DNA of the CDR3: TGTGCCTGGAGTGTACAGGCAGCCTACGAGCAGTACTTC. The full variable domain, with the rest looked up from reference TRBV30 and TRBJ2-7, is SQTIHQWPATLVQPVGSPLSLECTVEGTSNPNLYWYRQAAGRGLQLLFYSVGIGQISSEVPQNLSASRPQDRQFILSSKKLLLSDSGFYLCAWSVQAAYEQYFGPGTRLTVT.